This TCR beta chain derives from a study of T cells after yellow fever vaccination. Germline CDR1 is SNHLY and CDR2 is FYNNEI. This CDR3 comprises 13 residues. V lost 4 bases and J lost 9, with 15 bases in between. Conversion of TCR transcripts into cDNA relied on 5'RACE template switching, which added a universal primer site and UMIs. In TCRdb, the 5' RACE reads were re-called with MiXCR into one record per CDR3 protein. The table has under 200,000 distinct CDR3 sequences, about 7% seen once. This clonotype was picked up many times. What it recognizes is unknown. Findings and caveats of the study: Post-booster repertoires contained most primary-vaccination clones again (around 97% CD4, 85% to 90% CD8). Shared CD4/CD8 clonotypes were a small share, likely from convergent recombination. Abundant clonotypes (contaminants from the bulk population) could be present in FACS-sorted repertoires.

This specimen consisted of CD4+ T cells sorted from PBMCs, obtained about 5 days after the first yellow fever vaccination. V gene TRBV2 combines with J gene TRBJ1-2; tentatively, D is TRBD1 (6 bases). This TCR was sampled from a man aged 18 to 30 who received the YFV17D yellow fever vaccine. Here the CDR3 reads CASSGGGKGSYTF. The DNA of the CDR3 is TGTGCCAGCAGTGGAGGGGGAAAAGGGAGCTACACCTTC.